Reported below is one T cell receptor beta chain. The antigen remains undetermined. Clones were sequenced by immunoSEQ multiplex PCR, and TCRdb holds only the in-frame ones, with some missing. The sample contains around 97,000 clones, about 90% of which appear only once. This sample is part of a study of T cell responses to AZD1222 COVID-19 vaccine. Looking at the study overall: Second-dose recipients at about 4 or about 12 weeks were treated as one pooled group.

V was pared by 6 bases and J by 0 bases, with 6 bases of the junction left unmatched. CDR3 size: 15 residues. Germline V gives CDR1 LNHDA, CDR2 SQIVND (reference sequence). Study-level findings and limits: Breadth and depth of Spike-specific TCRs rose after two AZD1222 doses. Baseline seropositives among AZD1222 recipients totaled only five to seven. Possibly, clonal diversity was underestimated; donors were largely white British and included more females.

This chain connects TRBV19 to TRBJ1-2; the match to TRBD1 covers 8 bases. This TCR was sampled from an adult in good health. This sample comprised peripheral blood, obtained on day 0 of AZD1222 vaccination. This CDR3 is CASRQAGQANYGYTF. Here the CDR3 DNA reads TGTGCCAGTAGACAAGCGGGACAGGCTAACTATGGCTACACCTTC. Together with reference TRBV19 and TRBJ1-2, the CDR3 gives the full variable domain: DGGITQSPKYLFRKEGQNVTLSCEQNLNHDAMYWYRQDPGQGLRLIYYSQIVNDFQKGDIAEGYSVSREKKESFPLTVTSAQKNPTAFYLCASRQAGQANYGYTFGSGTRLTVV.